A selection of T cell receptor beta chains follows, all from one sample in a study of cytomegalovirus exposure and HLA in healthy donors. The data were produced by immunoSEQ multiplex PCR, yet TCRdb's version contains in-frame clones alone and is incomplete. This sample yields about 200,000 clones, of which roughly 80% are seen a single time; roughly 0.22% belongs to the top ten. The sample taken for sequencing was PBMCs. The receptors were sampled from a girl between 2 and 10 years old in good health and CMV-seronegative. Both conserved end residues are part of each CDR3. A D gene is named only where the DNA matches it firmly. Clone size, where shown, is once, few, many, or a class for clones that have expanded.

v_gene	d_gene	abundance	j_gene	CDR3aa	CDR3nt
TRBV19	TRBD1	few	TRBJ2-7	CASSVWDREPYEQYF	TGTGCCAGTAGTGTTTGGGACAGGGAGCCCTACGAGCAGTACTTC
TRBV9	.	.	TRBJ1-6	CASSLNPGNNSPLHF	TGTGCCAGCAGCCTTAACCCGGGAAATAATTCACCCCTCCACTTT
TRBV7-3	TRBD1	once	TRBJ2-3	CASLEGQGLICTDTQYF	TGTGCCAGCCTTGAGGGACAGGGCCTTATCTGCACAGATACGCAGTATTTT
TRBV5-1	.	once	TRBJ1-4	CASSLDRTNEKLFF	TGCGCCAGCAGCTTAGACAGGACTAATGAAAAACTGTTTTTT
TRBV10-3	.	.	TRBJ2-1	CAISELSGAYNEQFF	TGTGCCATCAGTGAGTTGTCGGGAGCCTACAATGAGCAGTTCTTC
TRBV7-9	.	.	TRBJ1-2	CASSSPTENYGYTF	TGTGCCAGCAGCTCCCCTACAGAAAACTATGGCTACACCTTC
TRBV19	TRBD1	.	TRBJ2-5	CASSAIGTGPDQYF	TGTGCCAGTAGTGCCATCGGGACAGGGCCTGACCAGTACTTC
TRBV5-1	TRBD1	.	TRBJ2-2	CASSPVRDSNTGELFF	TGCGCCAGCAGCCCTGTCCGGGACAGTAACACCGGGGAGCTGTTTTTT
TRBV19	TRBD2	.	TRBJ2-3	CASTGTSGTDTQYF	TGTGCCAGCACCGGGACTAGCGGGACAGATACGCAGTATTTT
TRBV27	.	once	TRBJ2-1	CASGPGYNEQFF	TGTGCCAGCGGGCCTGGTTACAATGAGCAGTTCTTC
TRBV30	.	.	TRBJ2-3	CAWSGPIEDQEAQYF	TGTGCCTGGAGCGGTCCCATCGAAGACCAAGAGGCGCAGTATTTT
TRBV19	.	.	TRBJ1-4	CASSWTASNEKLFF	TGTGCCAGTAGTTGGACAGCATCTAATGAAAAACTGTTTTTT
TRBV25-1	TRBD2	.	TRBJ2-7	CASSDLAGGRPEQYF	TGTGCCAGCAGTGACTTAGCGGGGGGCCGACCGGAGCAGTACTTC
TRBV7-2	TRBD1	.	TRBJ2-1	CASSSRQGYNEQFF	TGTGCCAGCAGCTCCCGACAGGGATACAATGAGCAGTTCTTC
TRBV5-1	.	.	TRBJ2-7	CASSPDSLNYEQYF	TGCGCCAGCAGCCCTGACAGCCTTAACTACGAGCAGTACTTC
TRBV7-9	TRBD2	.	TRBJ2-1	CASSLVLSGDNEQFF	TGTGCCAGCAGCTTAGTTCTTAGCGGGGACAATGAGCAGTTCTTC
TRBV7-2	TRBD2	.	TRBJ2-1	CASTGFWRGAVEQFF	TGTGCCAGCACTGGTTTTTGGCGGGGGGCCGTTGAGCAGTTCTTC
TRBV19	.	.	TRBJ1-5	CASRYRGYGRGYVQPQHF	TGTGCCAGTAGATATCGAGGATACGGGAGGGGGTACGTTCAGCCCCAGCATTTT
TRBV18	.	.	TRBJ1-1	CASSPLRQNTEAFF	TGTGCCAGCTCACCCCTGAGACAGAACACTGAAGCTTTCTTT
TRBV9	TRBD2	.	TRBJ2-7	CASSVGGGTSGSYEQYF	TGTGCCAGCAGCGTAGGGGGGGGGACTAGCGGGAGCTACGAGCAGTACTTC